Listed here is a single T cell receptor (beta chain). Repertoires were generated with immunoSEQ multiplex PCR, while TCRdb's copy carries only in-frame clones and drops some. The sample contains approximately 70,000 clones, 65% to 80% of which appear only once. The data derive from a study of radiation and T cells in renal cell carcinoma. Time point: blood 4 weeks post-SBRT, at nephrectomy. Treatment of the sample: 15 Gy SBRT to primary tumor, nephrectomy 4 weeks later. The ends were cut back, 0 bases at V and 2 bases at J, with 23 bases in the middle. CDR3 size: 19 residues. The clonotype originates from a man aged 55 to 69 with renal cell carcinoma. The chain carries TRBV23-1 and TRBJ2-7, with D maybe TRBD1 (5 bases). TRBV23-1 is an ORF for which the function is uncertain. This material consisted of blood, taken from a patient whose treatment included radiotherapy and nephrectomy. CDR3 region: CASSQSRLKVRQTTYEQYV. CDR3 DNA sequence: TGCGCCAGCAGTCAATCGAGGCTTAAGGTGAGACAGACCACCTACGAGCAGTACGTC.